The 10 T cell receptor beta chains in this list originate from one sample, sequenced in a study of blood T cell repertoires in COVID-19. Clones were sequenced by immunoSEQ multiplex PCR, and TCRdb holds only the in-frame ones, with some missing. Here the sample spans about 110,000 clones, around three quarters being singletons. The specimen was peripheral blood. The origin of the receptors is a human donor in a cohort sampled during active or convalescent COVID-19.

The chain has TRBV5-1 and TRBJ2-7; 10 bases are a match to TRBD2. The length of the CDR3 is 15 residues. Germline-derived CDR1 and CDR2 are SGHRS and YFSETQ. V was pared by 3 bases and J by 2 bases, with 5 bases of the junction left unmatched. CDR3 nucleotide sequence: TGCGCCAGCAGCTACCTAGCGGGAGCCCCCTACGAGCAGTACTTC. It encodes CASSYLAGAPYEQYF.

This rearrangement joins TRBV9 to TRBJ1-1; TRBD1 aligns across 11 bases. This CDR3 has 15 residues. The germline CDR1 and CDR2 sequences are SGDLS and YYNGEE. Germline trimming cut 3 bases from V and 2 bases from J; bases unmatched to any gene: 3. The CDR3 reads CASSGGTGGNTEAFF. The CDR3 coding sequence is TGTGCCAGCAGCGGAGGGACAGGGGGTAACACTGAAGCTTTCTTT.

The chain uses TRBV5-1 and TRBJ1-2; 7 bases agree with TRBD1. Trimming removed 4 bases from V and 8 bases from J; junction bases left unmatched: 8. The CDR3 extends over 13 amino acids. The germline CDR1 and CDR2 sequences are SGHRS and YFSETQ. CDR3 in amino acids: CASSQTGLLGYTF. The CDR3, as DNA: TGCGCCAGCAGCCAGACAGGGCTATTAGGCTACACCTTC.

This chain connects TRBV20-1 to TRBJ2-3, with 7 bases aligning to TRBD2. Germline V lookup: CDR1 DFQATT, CDR2 SNEGSKA (reference sequence). The CDR3 has 11 residues. After removal of 5 bases from V and 10 bases from J, the junction contained 6 bases not matched to a gene. The chain's CDR3 is CSAVLGGSQYF. The DNA for the CDR3 is TGCAGTGCTGTCCTGGGGGGGTCGCAGTATTTT.

This clone was seen repeatedly, ten times or more. The chain is built from TRBV19 and TRBJ2-1; TRBD2 agrees at 11 bases. The CDR3 length is 16 residues. From germline, CDR1 is LNHDA and CDR2 SQIVND (reference sequence). V shed 1 base, J shed 7 bases, and the junction held 6 bases outside the gene matches. The CDR3 sequence is CASSIAIAGGWNEQFF. CDR3 bases: TGTGCCAGTAGTATAGCAATAGCGGGAGGGTGGAATGAGCAGTTCTTC.

V gene TRBV10-3 combines with J gene TRBJ1-1; D perhaps matches TRBD1 (6 bases). CDR3 length: 17 residues. Germline V gene lookup returns CDR1 ENHRY and CDR2 SYGVKD. Trimming shortened V by 4 bases and J by 0 bases, and 18 bases separated the two germline ends. The CDR3 loop is CAISAPSVRGMNTEAFF. CDR3 nucleotides: TGTGCCATCAGTGCCCCCAGCGTAAGGGGGATGAACACTGAAGCTTTCTTT.

CDR3 protein: CASSYTPSWWEQYF. CDR3 sequence (DNA): TGTGCCAGCAGTTATACACCCTCCTGGTGGGAGCAGTACTTC. The chain couples TRBV28 to TRBJ2-7, with unresolved D. The CDR3 totals 14 residues. CDR1 and CDR2 (germline): MDHEN, SYDVKM. Trimming took off 4 bases at V and 7 bases at J, with 17 bases between the two ends.

The chain combines TRBV14 with TRBJ2-3, with 8 positions matching TRBD1. Germline V lookup: CDR1 SGHDN, CDR2 FVKESK. This CDR3 has 17 amino acids. The trim removed 3 bases at V and 0 bases at J, leaving 8 bases unmatched. The CDR3 coding sequence is TGTGCCAGCAGCCATCTCTTCGGGACAGGAAGCACAGATACGCAGTATTTT. Translation gives CASSHLFGTGSTDTQYF.

The rearrangement joins TRBV6-2 or TRBV6-3 to TRBJ2-7; 7 nucleotides match TRBD1. The CDR3 loop spans 14 amino acids. J was trimmed by 3 bases and V by 5 bases; bases with no gene match: 7. The germline V gene encodes CDR1 MNHEY and CDR2 SVGEGT. CDR3 region: CASSRTQGIYEQYF. The CDR3 nucleotides read TGTGCCAGCAGTCGGACACAGGGGATCTACGAGCAGTACTTC.

V and J are TRBV20-1 and TRBJ1-5; TRBD1 is a possible D gene (6 bases). The CDR3 spans 14 residues. V was pared by 3 bases and J by 5 bases, with 14 bases between. Germline V lookup: CDR1 DFQATT, CDR2 SNEGSKA (reference sequence). The DNA for the CDR3 is TGCAGTGCTAGTAGGGGGGGAGGGGATCAGCCCCAGCATTTT. Protein: CSASRGGGDQPQHF.